A selection of T cell receptor beta chains follows, all from one sample in a study of CD8 T cells in ankylosing spondylitis. TCRdb re-called the 5' RACE reads with MiXCR, one entry per CDR3 protein. The sample lists 250,000 or so distinct CDR3 sequences; roughly 25% were seen once. Sequencing used blood, either unsorted or a sorted T cell fraction (not recorded which). These receptors originate from a male donor with ankylosing spondylitis or in good health (not recorded which). CDR3s include the opening cysteine and the closing phenylalanine or tryptophan. Each record gives: D gene, clone size, J gene, V gene, CDR3 DNA, CDR3 protein. The D gene is left open where the match is weak. Part of the rows lack a size; the others show once, few, many or a class for expanded clones.

D: TRBD1; size: .; J: TRBJ2-1; V: TRBV5-5; DNA: TGTGCCAGCAGCTTGGGGGGGACAGGAGACAATGAGCAGTTCTTC; CDR3: CASSLGGTGDNEQFF
D: .; size: few; J: TRBJ2-5; V: TRBV29-1; DNA: TGCAGCGTTGACGGCCAAACCATGGAGACCCAGTACTTC; CDR3: CSVDGQTMETQYF
D: .; size: many; J: TRBJ1-5; V: TRBV20-1; DNA: TGCAGTGCTCATTCCCGAGTAGGGATAATGTCTAGTCAGCCCCAGCATTTT; CDR3: CSAHSRVGIMSSQPQHF
D: TRBD1; size: many; J: TRBJ1-1; V: TRBV4-1; DNA: TGCGCCAGCAGCCAAGTAGGGACAGGCTGGACTACTGAAGCTTTCTTT; CDR3: CASSQVGTGWTTEAFF
D: .; size: .; J: TRBJ2-3; V: TRBV20-1; DNA: TGCAGTGCTAGCAGGGGCAGCACAGATACGCAGTGTTTT; CDR3: CSASRGSTDTQCF
D: TRBD2; size: many; J: TRBJ2-5; V: TRBV3-1; DNA: TGTGCCAGCAGCCAAGATGGTCTAGCGGTCCTTTACTTC; CDR3: CASSQDGLAVLYF
D: TRBD2; size: .; J: TRBJ2-3; V: TRBV12-3/TRBV12-4; DNA: TGTGCCAGCGTATTAAGCGGGGGAAGAGATACGCAGTATTTT; CDR3: CASVLSGGRDTQYF
D: .; size: many; J: TRBJ2-3; V: TRBV24-1; DNA: TGTGCCACCAGTGATGATTTTACGGGGACGCAGTATTTT; CDR3: CATSDDFTGTQYF
D: .; size: .; J: TRBJ2-5; V: TRBV20-1; DNA: TGCAGTGCTAGAGTGTCAGGGGCCCAAGAGACCCAGTACTTC; CDR3: CSARVSGAQETQYF
D: .; size: few; J: TRBJ1-4; V: TRBV5-1; DNA: TGCGCCAGCAGCTCCGGGACATTAATTGAAAAACTGTTTTTT; CDR3: CASSSGTLIEKLFF
D: .; size: many; J: TRBJ1-5; V: TRBV11-3; DNA: TGTGCCAGCAGCTTCCCCCCCACGGGAGCTCAGCCCCAGCATTTT; CDR3: CASSFPPTGAQPQHF
D: .; size: many; J: TRBJ2-3; V: TRBV20-1; DNA: TGCAGTGCTAGAGTACCAGATACGCAGTATTTT; CDR3: CSARVPDTQYF
D: .; size: .; J: TRBJ1-2; V: TRBV4-1; DNA: TGCGCCAGCAGCCAAGATTTTGACAGTACTAACTATGGCTACACCTTC; CDR3: CASSQDFDSTNYGYTF
D: TRBD2; size: .; J: TRBJ2-5; V: TRBV20-1; DNA: TGCAGTGCGCCCCCGGTTAGCGGGGGGGCGAGGGAGACCCAGTACTTC; CDR3: CSAPPVSGGARETQYF
D: .; size: .; J: TRBJ2-5; V: TRBV10-3; DNA: TGTGCCATCAGTGAGTCTGGAGAGACCCAGTACTTC; CDR3: CAISESGETQYF
D: .; size: few; J: TRBJ1-5; V: TRBV20-1; DNA: TGCAGTGCTAGAGATCTCCTGGGGGGCAATCAGCCCCAGCATTTT; CDR3: CSARDLLGGNQPQHF
D: .; size: .; J: TRBJ1-2; V: TRBV9; DNA: TGTGCCAGCAGCCCGACAGGTTTGGATGGCTACACCTTC; CDR3: CASSPTGLDGYTF
D: .; size: .; J: TRBJ1-2; V: TRBV11-2; DNA: TGTGCCAGCAGCCCCCAGGGAACAGCTCGCTGGGGCTACACCTTC; CDR3: CASSPQGTARWGYTF
D: .; size: .; J: TRBJ2-3; V: TRBV2; DNA: TGTGCCAGCAGTGTCCGGACCGCCGGGCAGACAGATACGCAGTATTTT; CDR3: CASSVRTAGQTDTQYF
D: TRBD2; size: .; J: TRBJ2-7; V: TRBV20-1; DNA: TGCAGTGCCGTAAAGACTAGCGGCTACGAGCAGTACTTC; CDR3: CSAVKTSGYEQYF
D: .; size: many; J: TRBJ2-3; V: TRBV12-3/TRBV12-4; DNA: TGTGCCAGCAGGCTCGGGGTATCAGATACGCAGTATTTT; CDR3: CASRLGVSDTQYF
D: TRBD1; size: .; J: TRBJ2-5; V: TRBV12-3/TRBV12-4; DNA: TGTGCCAGCAGTCCCGGGACAGGGGGCAGAGAGACCCAGTACTTC; CDR3: CASSPGTGGRETQYF
D: TRBD2; size: .; J: TRBJ2-1; V: TRBV19; DNA: TGTGCCAGTAGTATTACATCCGGGGGGGGCCTATATGAGCAGTTCTTC; CDR3: CASSITSGGGLYEQFF
D: .; size: many; J: TRBJ2-7; V: TRBV6-1; DNA: TGTGCCAGCAGCTCGGCCCTCCGGGGGAACGAGCAGTACTTC; CDR3: CASSSALRGNEQYF
D: TRBD1; size: .; J: TRBJ2-7; V: TRBV10-3; DNA: TGTGCCATCAGGACGGACAGGGGTGTCTACGAGCAGTACTTC; CDR3: CAIRTDRGVYEQYF
D: TRBD1; size: few; J: TRBJ1-2; V: TRBV28; DNA: TGTGCCAGCAGTTCCACAGGGGCGGGGAACTATGGCTACACCTTC; CDR3: CASSSTGAGNYGYTF
D: .; size: many; J: TRBJ2-5; V: TRBV20-1; DNA: TGCAGTGCTGCAGGACCGGGTGAAGAGACCCAGTACTTC; CDR3: CSAAGPGEETQYF
D: .; size: .; J: TRBJ2-3; V: TRBV20-1; DNA: TGCAGTCTTAACAGGAGGGGGGCCCTGGTGACAGATACGCAGTATTTT; CDR3: CSLNRRGALVTDTQYF
D: .; size: .; J: TRBJ2-5; V: TRBV20-1; DNA: TGCAGTGCTAGAGCCTTTTTAGGGACCCAAGAGACCCAGTACTTC; CDR3: CSARAFLGTQETQYF
D: .; size: .; J: TRBJ1-1; V: TRBV3-1; DNA: TGTGCCAGCAGCCAATCGGAGACCGTGGGACTGGGCACTGAAGCTTTCTTT; CDR3: CASSQSETVGLGTEAFF
D: TRBD2; size: .; J: TRBJ2-5; V: TRBV20-1; DNA: TGCAGTGCTAGACGCGCGGGGGGGCGAGAGACCCAGTACTTC; CDR3: CSARRAGGRETQYF
D: .; size: few; J: TRBJ2-3; V: TRBV20-1; DNA: TGCAGTGCTGAGGTCCATACGCAGTATTTT; CDR3: CSAEVHTQYF
D: .; size: few; J: TRBJ2-7; V: TRBV12-3/TRBV12-4; DNA: TGTGCCAGCAGTTTAATGGGGAATGAGCAGTACTTC; CDR3: CASSLMGNEQYF
D: .; size: few; J: TRBJ1-6; V: TRBV10-3; DNA: TGTGCCTCCGGCGACCCTCTCCACTTT; CDR3: CASGDPLHF
D: TRBD2; size: .; J: TRBJ2-1; V: TRBV12-3/TRBV12-4; DNA: TGTGCCAGCAGTGCCCTACTAGCGGGGGGGCGGGATGAGCAGTTCTTC; CDR3: CASSALLAGGRDEQFF
D: .; size: .; J: TRBJ2-7; V: TRBV2; DNA: TGTGCCAGCAGTGGAAGGGTACAGAGTTACGAGCAGTACTTC; CDR3: CASSGRVQSYEQYF
D: .; size: many; J: TRBJ1-4; V: TRBV6-5; DNA: TGTGCCAGCAGGGGGGTCGGTGAAAAACTGTTTTTT; CDR3: CASRGVGEKLFF
D: .; size: .; J: TRBJ2-5; V: TRBV28; DNA: TGTGCCAGCAGGCTACAGCAAGAGACCCAGTACTTC; CDR3: CASRLQQETQYF
D: .; size: many; J: TRBJ2-1; V: TRBV12-3/TRBV12-4; DNA: TGTGCCAGCAGTTTAGTAGGGCCGCCTCTCTTC; CDR3: CASSLVGPPLF
D: .; size: many; J: TRBJ2-7; V: TRBV10-2; DNA: TGCGCCAGCAGAAGAGTAGCGAAGAACTACGAGCAGTACTTC; CDR3: CASRRVAKNYEQYF
D: .; size: many; J: TRBJ2-7; V: TRBV29-1; DNA: TGCAGCGTTGGGGGCAGTCCCTACGAGCAGTACTTC; CDR3: CSVGGSPYEQYF
D: .; size: few; J: TRBJ1-5; V: TRBV20-1; DNA: TGCAGTGTAAGCCGGGGAGGGCTTCAGCCCCAGCATTTT; CDR3: CSVSRGGLQPQHF
D: .; size: many; J: TRBJ1-3; V: TRBV5-1; DNA: TGCGCCAGCAGGTCCGGAATCTCTGGAAACACCATATATTTT; CDR3: CASRSGISGNTIYF
D: .; size: many; J: TRBJ2-1; V: TRBV6-2/TRBV6-3; DNA: TGTGCCAGCAGTTACCCTAGCTTAGGGGGGGCCACCCCCTCCTACAATGAGCAGTTCTTC; CDR3: CASSYPSLGGATPSYNEQFF
D: .; size: many; J: TRBJ2-1; V: TRBV6-6; DNA: TGTGCCAGCAGTTTGATGGGCCAAGGATCTGAGCAGTTCTTC; CDR3: CASSLMGQGSEQFF
D: .; size: few; J: TRBJ2-5; V: TRBV6-1; DNA: TGTGCCAGCAGTGAAAGGTCGAGGGGAGAGACCCAGTACTTC; CDR3: CASSERSRGETQYF
D: .; size: .; J: TRBJ2-4; V: TRBV20-1; DNA: TGCAGTGCTAGAGAACAGCTAGCCAAAAACATTCAGTACTTC; CDR3: CSAREQLAKNIQYF
D: TRBD1; size: few; J: TRBJ2-5; V: TRBV6-8; DNA: TGTGCCAGCAGACCCCGGCCGGGACAGGGTAGCGAGACCCAGTACTTC; CDR3: CASRPRPGQGSETQYF
D: .; size: few; J: TRBJ2-3; V: TRBV19; DNA: TGTGCCACCACATCCCCGGGAGATACGCAGTATTTT; CDR3: CATTSPGDTQYF
D: TRBD2; size: .; J: TRBJ2-3; V: TRBV29-1; DNA: TGCAGCGTTGTGGGCCTAGCGGGGGGGAAAAGACTCACAGATACGCAGTATTTT; CDR3: CSVVGLAGGKRLTDTQYF
D: .; size: many; J: TRBJ2-7; V: TRBV10-2; DNA: TGCGCCAGCAGTGAGTCAAGTCGCGAGCAGTACTTC; CDR3: CASSESSREQYF
D: TRBD1; size: few; J: TRBJ2-3; V: TRBV10-3; DNA: TGTGCCGCCCGGAACAGGGGGCCCACAGATACGCAGTATTTT; CDR3: CAARNRGPTDTQYF
D: .; size: .; J: TRBJ2-3; V: TRBV12-3/TRBV12-4; DNA: TGTGCCAGCAGTTTCCAAGGACCCGCAGATACGCAGTATTTT; CDR3: CASSFQGPADTQYF
D: .; size: many; J: TRBJ2-2; V: TRBV20-1; DNA: TGCAGTGCTAGTACAGGGAGGTTAGCGACCGGGGAGCTGTTTTTT; CDR3: CSASTGRLATGELFF
D: .; size: .; J: TRBJ1-1; V: TRBV10-3; DNA: TGTGCCACCACGATAGGGGCCGACACTGAAGCTTTCTTT; CDR3: CATTIGADTEAFF
D: .; size: .; J: TRBJ1-5; V: TRBV5-7; DNA: TGTGCTTGTACGGGGGCGTGTGGCAATCAGCCCCAGCATTTT; CDR3: CACTGACGNQPQHF
D: .; size: .; J: TRBJ2-7; V: TRBV7-6; DNA: TGTGCCAGCAGCTTAGGGGGGGATCTCCCCTACGAGCAGTACTTC; CDR3: CASSLGGDLPYEQYF
D: .; size: few; J: TRBJ2-3; V: TRBV29-1; DNA: TGCAGCGTGTCAGGACACCACACCAGCACAGATACGCAGTATTTT; CDR3: CSVSGHHTSTDTQYF